This TCR beta chain comes out of a study of shared clonotypes between healthy human individuals. V was trimmed by 4 bases and J by 6 bases, leaving 13 bases between them. The CDR3 spans 14 residues. CDR1 is SGHRS, CDR2 YFSETQ, per germline. The naive CD8 population came from CD45RO-negative cells selected for CCR7, without terminally differentiated effector memory CD45RA+ cells. Here immunoSEQ multiplex PCR was the method, and the copy in TCRdb shows in-frame clones only, minus some. The sample includes under 850,000 clones, 90% to 95% seen only once; the top ten take around 24%. What was sequenced was naive CD8+ T cells sorted from blood. The TCR comes from a man between 25 and 39 years old in good health. The J gene is TRBJ1-4, the V gene TRBV5-1, with D perhaps matching TRBD1 (6 bases). The CDR3 DNA follows: TGCGCCAGCAGCCCTACAGGGTTCGATGAAAAACTGTTTTTT. This encodes CASSPTGFDEKLFF.